Listed below are T cell receptor beta chains from one sample, sequenced in a study of OX40 agonist ivuxolimab in advanced cancers. The table came from immunoSEQ multiplex PCR; TCRdb's copy has only in-frame clones and leaves some out. The table has fewer than 70,000 clones, under 95% seen once. The sequences come from CD4+ or CD8+ T cells sorted from blood, collected in a trial of the OX40 agonist ivuxolimab. The receptors shown here come from an adult with an advanced solid tumor such as melanoma, head and neck, liver or kidney cancer. Both conserved end residues are part of each CDR3. A D gene is named only where the DNA matches it firmly. Some rows have no size entry. The others give once, few or many, or a class for an expanded clone.

D: TRBD2; V: TRBV11-3; size: .; J: TRBJ2-2; CDR3: CASSLARTSGSFNTGELFF; DNA: TGTGCCAGCAGCTTAGCGAGGACTAGCGGGAGCTTTAACACCGGGGAGCTGTTTTTT
D: .; V: TRBV28; size: once; J: TRBJ1-1; CDR3: CASNGGMNTEAFF; DNA: TGTGCCAGCAATGGGGGGATGAACACTGAAGCTTTCTTT
D: .; V: TRBV18; size: .; J: TRBJ1-2; CDR3: CASSPQLQHANYGYTF; DNA: TGTGCCAGCTCACCACAACTACAGCACGCTAACTATGGCTACACCTTC
D: TRBD1; V: TRBV29-1; size: once; J: TRBJ1-2; CDR3: CSVGDRNYGYTF; DNA: TGCAGCGTTGGGGACAGAAACTATGGCTACACCTTC
D: TRBD2; V: TRBV2; size: .; J: TRBJ2-7; CDR3: CAGATSGYEQYF; DNA: TGTGCCGGCGCGACTAGCGGCTACGAGCAGTACTTC
D: TRBD1; V: TRBV7-2; size: .; J: TRBJ2-5; CDR3: CASSPGTGVTETQYF; DNA: TGTGCCAGCAGCCCTGGGACAGGGGTGACGGAGACCCAGTACTTC
D: .; V: TRBV18; size: .; J: TRBJ1-1; CDR3: CASSPTGNTEAFF; DNA: TGTGCCAGCTCACCCACAGGCAACACTGAAGCTTTCTTT
D: .; V: TRBV18; size: .; J: TRBJ1-1; CDR3: CASSLGGAVNTEAFF; DNA: TGTGCCAGCTCCCTGGGGGGGGCAGTGAACACTGAAGCTTTCTTT
D: TRBD1; V: TRBV6-5; size: .; J: TRBJ2-5; CDR3: CASGTDRQETQYF; DNA: TGTGCCAGCGGGACAGATAGACAAGAGACCCAGTACTTC
D: .; V: TRBV5-6; size: .; J: TRBJ2-1; CDR3: CASRGYNEQFF; DNA: TGTGCCTCGAGGGGATACAATGAGCAGTTCTTC
D: TRBD1; V: TRBV11-2; size: .; J: TRBJ1-4; CDR3: CASTLTGTTNEKLFF; DNA: TGTGCCAGCACCTTGACAGGGACAACTAATGAAAAACTGTTTTTT
D: .; V: TRBV5-1; size: .; J: TRBJ2-2; CDR3: CASIGGGVGTGELFF; DNA: TGCGCCAGCATCGGAGGGGGCGTGGGCACCGGGGAGCTGTTTTTT
D: TRBD1; V: TRBV18; size: .; J: TRBJ2-5; CDR3: CASSPQLQGAKETQYF; DNA: TGTGCCAGCTCACCACAACTCCAGGGGGCGAAAGAGACCCAGTACTTC
D: .; V: TRBV30; size: .; J: TRBJ1-3; CDR3: CAWSFGTFNSGNTIYF; DNA: TGTGCCTGGAGTTTCGGGACATTTAACTCTGGAAACACCATATATTTT
D: .; V: TRBV10-1; size: .; J: TRBJ2-3; CDR3: CASSFGTDTQYF; DNA: TGCGCCAGCAGTTTTGGCACAGATACGCAGTATTTT
D: TRBD1; V: TRBV27; size: .; J: TRBJ2-5; CDR3: CASSGRTGAIGGTQYF; DNA: TGTGCCAGCAGTGGACGGACAGGGGCAATCGGGGGGACCCAGTACTTC
D: TRBD1; V: TRBV10-3; size: few; J: TRBJ2-2; CDR3: CAISHGQGASGELFF; DNA: TGTGCCATCAGCCACGGACAGGGGGCGTCCGGGGAGCTGTTTTTT
D: .; V: TRBV9; size: .; J: TRBJ2-2; CDR3: CASSTNTGLVTGELFF; DNA: TGTGCCAGCAGCACCAACACGGGGCTGGTCACCGGGGAGCTGTTTTTT
D: .; V: TRBV7-9; size: .; J: TRBJ2-7; CDR3: CASSSPGTHYEQYF; DNA: TGTGCCAGCAGCTCGCCCGGGACGCACTACGAGCAGTACTTC
D: .; V: TRBV6-6; size: .; J: TRBJ2-1; CDR3: CASTRRDHYNEQFF; DNA: TGTGCCAGCACCCGCCGGGACCACTACAATGAGCAGTTCTTC
D: TRBD2; V: TRBV19; size: .; J: TRBJ2-7; CDR3: CASSIPLAGGEQYF; DNA: TGTGCCAGTAGTATTCCTTTAGCGGGTGGCGAGCAGTACTTC
D: TRBD1; V: TRBV5-4; size: .; J: TRBJ2-7; CDR3: CASSLGGPGQGSYEQYF; DNA: TGTGCCAGCAGCTTGGGGGGACCGGGACAGGGAAGCTACGAGCAGTACTTC
D: .; V: TRBV7-9; size: .; J: TRBJ2-6; CDR3: CASSLGVSGANVLTF; DNA: TGTGCCAGCAGTTTAGGGGTCTCTGGGGCCAACGTCCTGACTTTC
D: .; V: TRBV4-2; size: once; J: TRBJ1-3; CDR3: CASSQGPGVSGNTIYF; DNA: TGTGCCAGCAGCCAAGGCCCGGGCGTCTCTGGAAACACCATATATTTT
D: TRBD1; V: TRBV7-8; size: .; J: TRBJ2-7; CDR3: CASSPRGQGYEQYF; DNA: TGTGCCAGCAGCCCGAGAGGACAGGGGTACGAGCAGTACTTC
D: .; V: TRBV4-3; size: .; J: TRBJ2-7; CDR3: CASSQEGTSYEQYF; DNA: TGCGCCAGCAGCCAAGAAGGTACTAGCTACGAGCAGTACTTC
D: .; V: TRBV2; size: .; J: TRBJ2-2; CDR3: CASSGIAGTNTGELFF; DNA: TGTGCCAGCAGTGGAATCGCGGGGACGAACACCGGGGAGCTGTTTTTT
D: .; V: TRBV19; size: medium-sized; J: TRBJ1-2; CDR3: CASSMSGHPNSYGYTF; DNA: TGTGCCAGTAGTATGTCGGGACACCCGAACTCGTATGGCTACACCTTC
D: .; V: TRBV7-9; size: .; J: TRBJ2-3; CDR3: CASSLARLVVPTDTQYF; DNA: TGTGCCAGCAGCTTAGCTAGGCTAGTGGTCCCTACAGATACGCAGTATTTT
D: TRBD1; V: TRBV19; size: .; J: TRBJ2-1; CDR3: CASSIGAHRTGNNEQFF; DNA: TGTGCCAGTAGTATAGGAGCCCACCGGACAGGTAACAATGAGCAGTTCTTC
D: .; V: TRBV5-1; size: .; J: TRBJ2-7; CDR3: CASSPQGSTYEQYF; DNA: TGCGCCAGCAGCCCCCAGGGCAGTACCTACGAGCAGTACTTC
D: .; V: TRBV18; size: .; J: TRBJ2-5; CDR3: CASSPRAVQETQYF; DNA: TGTGCCAGCTCACCAAGGGCAGTCCAAGAGACCCAGTACTTC
D: .; V: TRBV4-3; size: .; J: TRBJ2-1; CDR3: CASSQDRNSYNEQFF; DNA: TGCGCCAGCAGCCAAGATCGAAACTCCTACAATGAGCAGTTCTTC
D: .; V: TRBV7-9; size: .; J: TRBJ2-7; CDR3: CASSPGPGHEQYF; DNA: TGTGCCAGCAGCCCAGGACCGGGGCACGAGCAGTACTTC
D: .; V: TRBV19; size: .; J: TRBJ2-1; CDR3: CASSIGGHNEQFF; DNA: TGTGCCAGTAGTATTGGGGGACACAATGAGCAGTTCTTC
D: TRBD2; V: TRBV5-4; size: .; J: TRBJ2-1; CDR3: CASSPAGGSSYNEQFF; DNA: TGTGCCAGCAGCCCGGCCGGGGGGAGCTCCTACAATGAGCAGTTCTTC
D: .; V: TRBV6-5; size: .; J: TRBJ2-6; CDR3: CATRGGANVLTF; DNA: TGTGCCACTAGAGGGGGGGCCAACGTCCTGACTTTC
D: .; V: TRBV6-5; size: .; J: TRBJ2-7; CDR3: CASSYSGYYEQYF; DNA: TGTGCCAGCAGTTACTCGGGGTACTACGAGCAGTACTTC